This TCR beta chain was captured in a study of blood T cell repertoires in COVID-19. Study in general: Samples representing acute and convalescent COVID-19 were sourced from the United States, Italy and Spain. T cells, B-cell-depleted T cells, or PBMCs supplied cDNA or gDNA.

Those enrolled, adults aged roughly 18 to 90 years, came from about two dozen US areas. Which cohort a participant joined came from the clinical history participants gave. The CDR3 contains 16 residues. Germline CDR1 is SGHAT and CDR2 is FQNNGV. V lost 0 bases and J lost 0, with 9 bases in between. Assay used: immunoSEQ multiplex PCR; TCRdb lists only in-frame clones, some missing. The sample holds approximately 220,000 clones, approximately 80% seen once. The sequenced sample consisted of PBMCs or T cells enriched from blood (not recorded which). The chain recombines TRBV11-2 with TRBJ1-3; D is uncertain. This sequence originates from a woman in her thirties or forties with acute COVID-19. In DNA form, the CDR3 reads TGTGCCAGCAGCTTAGAAGGAGCCGGCTCTGGAAACACCATATATTTT. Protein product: CASSLEGAGSGNTIYF.